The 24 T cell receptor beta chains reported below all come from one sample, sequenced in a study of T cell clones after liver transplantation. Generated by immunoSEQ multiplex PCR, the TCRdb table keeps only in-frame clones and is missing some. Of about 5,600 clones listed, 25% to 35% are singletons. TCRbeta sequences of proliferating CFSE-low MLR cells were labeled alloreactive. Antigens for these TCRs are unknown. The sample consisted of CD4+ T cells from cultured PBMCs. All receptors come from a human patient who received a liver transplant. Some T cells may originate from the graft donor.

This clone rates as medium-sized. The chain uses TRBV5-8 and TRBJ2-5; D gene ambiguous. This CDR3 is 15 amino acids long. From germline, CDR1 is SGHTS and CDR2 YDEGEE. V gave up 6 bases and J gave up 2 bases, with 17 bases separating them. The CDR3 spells CASTHDRGWQETQYF. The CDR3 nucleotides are TGTGCCAGCACCCATGACCGCGGTTGGCAAGAGACCCAGTACTTC.

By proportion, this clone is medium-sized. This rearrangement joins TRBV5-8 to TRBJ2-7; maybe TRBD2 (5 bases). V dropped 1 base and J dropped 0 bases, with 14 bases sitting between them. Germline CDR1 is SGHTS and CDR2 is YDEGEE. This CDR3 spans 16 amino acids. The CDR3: CASSLLRAGSSYEQYF. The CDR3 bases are TGTGCCAGCAGCTTGCTAAGGGCGGGTAGCTCCTACGAGCAGTACTTC.

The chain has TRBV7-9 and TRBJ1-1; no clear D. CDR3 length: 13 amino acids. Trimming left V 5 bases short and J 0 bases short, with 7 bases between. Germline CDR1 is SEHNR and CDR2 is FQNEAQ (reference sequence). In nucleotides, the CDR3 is TGTGCCAGCAGCCCCGAAATGAACACTGAAGCTTTCTTT. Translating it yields CASSPEMNTEAFF.

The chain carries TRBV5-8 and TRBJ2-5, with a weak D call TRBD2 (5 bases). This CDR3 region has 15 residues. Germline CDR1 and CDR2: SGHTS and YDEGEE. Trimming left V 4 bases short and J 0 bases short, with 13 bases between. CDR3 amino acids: CASSAGIRNQETQYF. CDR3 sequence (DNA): TGTGCCAGCAGCGCGGGTATAAGGAACCAAGAGACCCAGTACTTC.

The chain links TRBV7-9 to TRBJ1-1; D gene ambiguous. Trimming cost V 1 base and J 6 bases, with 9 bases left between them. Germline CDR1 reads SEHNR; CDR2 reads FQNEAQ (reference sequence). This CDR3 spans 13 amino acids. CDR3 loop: CASSLDWWAEAFF. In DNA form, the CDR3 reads TGTGCCAGCAGCTTAGATTGGTGGGCTGAAGCTTTCTTT.

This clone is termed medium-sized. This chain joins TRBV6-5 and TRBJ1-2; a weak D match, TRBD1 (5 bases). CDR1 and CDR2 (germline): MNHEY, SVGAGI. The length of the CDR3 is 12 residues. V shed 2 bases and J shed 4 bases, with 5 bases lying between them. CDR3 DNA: TGTGCCAGCAGTTACGGGGGCTATGGCTACACCTTC. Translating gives CASSYGGYGYTF.

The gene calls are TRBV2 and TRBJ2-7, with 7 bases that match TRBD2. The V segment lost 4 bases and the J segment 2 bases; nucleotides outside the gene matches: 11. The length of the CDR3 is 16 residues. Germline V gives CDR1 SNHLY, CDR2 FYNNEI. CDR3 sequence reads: CASSGRGGRETYEQYF. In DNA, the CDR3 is TGTGCCAGCAGTGGAAGGGGAGGGCGGGAGACCTACGAGCAGTACTTC.

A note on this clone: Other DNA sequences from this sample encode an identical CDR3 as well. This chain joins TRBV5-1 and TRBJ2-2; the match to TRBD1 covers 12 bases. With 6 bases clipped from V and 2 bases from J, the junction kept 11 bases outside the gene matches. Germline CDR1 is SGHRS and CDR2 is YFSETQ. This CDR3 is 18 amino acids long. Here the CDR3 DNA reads TGCGCCAGCACCGCGCCGGGACAGGGGGCTTCTAACACCGGGGAGCTGTTTTTT. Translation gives CASTAPGQGASNTGELFF.

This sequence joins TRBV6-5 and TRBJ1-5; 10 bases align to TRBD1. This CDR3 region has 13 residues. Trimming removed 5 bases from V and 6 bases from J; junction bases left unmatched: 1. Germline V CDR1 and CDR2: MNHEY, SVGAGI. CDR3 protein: CASSGQGGQPQHF. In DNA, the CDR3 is TGTGCCAGCAGTGGACAGGGGGGTCAGCCCCAGCATTTT.

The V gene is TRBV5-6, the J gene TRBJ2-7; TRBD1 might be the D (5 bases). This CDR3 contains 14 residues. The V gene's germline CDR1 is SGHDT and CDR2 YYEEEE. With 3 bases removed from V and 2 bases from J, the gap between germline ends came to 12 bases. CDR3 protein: CASSSGMRAYEQYF. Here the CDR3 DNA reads TGTGCCAGCAGCTCAGGGATGAGAGCCTACGAGCAGTACTTC.

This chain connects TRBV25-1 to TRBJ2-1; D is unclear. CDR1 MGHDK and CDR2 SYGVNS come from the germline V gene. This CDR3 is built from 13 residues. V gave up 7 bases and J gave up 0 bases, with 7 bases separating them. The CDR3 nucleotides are TGTGCCAGCACCCTATACTCCTACAATGAGCAGTTCTTC. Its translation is CASTLYSYNEQFF.

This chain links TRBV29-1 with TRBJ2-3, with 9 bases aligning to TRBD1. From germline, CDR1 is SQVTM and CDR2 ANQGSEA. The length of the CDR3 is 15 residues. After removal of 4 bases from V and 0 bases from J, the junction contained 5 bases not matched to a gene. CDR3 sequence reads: CSVALGQGSTDTQYF. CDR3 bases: TGCAGCGTTGCCCTGGGACAGGGAAGCACAGATACGCAGTATTTT.

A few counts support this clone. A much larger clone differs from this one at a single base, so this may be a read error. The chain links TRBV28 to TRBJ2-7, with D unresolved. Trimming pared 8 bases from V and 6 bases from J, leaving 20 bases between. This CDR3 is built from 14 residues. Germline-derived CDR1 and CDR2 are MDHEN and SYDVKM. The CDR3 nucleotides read TGTGCCAGCGGCGCACCCATAAACCGACTCGAGCAGTACTTC. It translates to CASGAPINRLEQYF.

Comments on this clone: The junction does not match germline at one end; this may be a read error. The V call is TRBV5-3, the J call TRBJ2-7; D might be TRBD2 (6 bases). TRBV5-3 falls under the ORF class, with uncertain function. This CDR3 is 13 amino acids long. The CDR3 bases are TGTGCCAGCAGCTCGCCGGACTATTACGAGCAGTACTTC. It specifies CASSSPDYYEQYF.

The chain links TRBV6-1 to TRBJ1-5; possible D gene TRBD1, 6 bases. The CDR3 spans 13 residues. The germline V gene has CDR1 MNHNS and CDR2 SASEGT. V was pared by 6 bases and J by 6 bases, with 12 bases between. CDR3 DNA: TGTGCCAGCAGGTTACAGGGACGTCAGCCCCAGCATTTT. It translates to CASRLQGRQPQHF.

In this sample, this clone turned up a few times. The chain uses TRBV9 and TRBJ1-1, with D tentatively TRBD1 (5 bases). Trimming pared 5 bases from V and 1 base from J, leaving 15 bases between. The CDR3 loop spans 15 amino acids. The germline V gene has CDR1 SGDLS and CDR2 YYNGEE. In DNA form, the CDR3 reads TGTGCCAGCAGACCCTCGGGGACGGAGAACACTGAAGCTTTCTTT. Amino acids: CASRPSGTENTEAFF. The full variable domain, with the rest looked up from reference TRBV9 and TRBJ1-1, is DSGVTQTPKHLITATGQRVTLRCSPRSGDLSVYWYQQSLDQGLQFLIQYYNGEERAKGNILERFSAQQFPDLHSELNLSSLELGDSALYFCASRPSGTENTEAFFGQGTRLTVV.

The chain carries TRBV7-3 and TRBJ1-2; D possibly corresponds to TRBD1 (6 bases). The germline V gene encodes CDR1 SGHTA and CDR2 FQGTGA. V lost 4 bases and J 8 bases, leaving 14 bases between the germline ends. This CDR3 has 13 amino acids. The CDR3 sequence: CASSYPAGAGYTF. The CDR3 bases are TGTGCCAGCAGCTACCCGGCAGGGGCGGGCTACACCTTC.

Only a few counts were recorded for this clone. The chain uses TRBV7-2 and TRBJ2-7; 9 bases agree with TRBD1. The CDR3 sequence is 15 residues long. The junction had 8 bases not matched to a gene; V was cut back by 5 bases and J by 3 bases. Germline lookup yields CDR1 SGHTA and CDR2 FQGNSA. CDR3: CASSPLGTGRYEQYF. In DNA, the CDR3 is TGTGCCAGCAGCCCACTCGGGACAGGGCGCTACGAGCAGTACTTC. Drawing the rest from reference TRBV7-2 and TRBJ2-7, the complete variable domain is GAGVSQSPSNKVTEKGKDVELRCDPISGHTALYWYRQSLGQGLEFLIYFQGNSAPDKSGLPSDRFSAERTGGSVSTLTIQRTQQEDSAVYLCASSPLGTGRYEQYFGPGTRLTVT.

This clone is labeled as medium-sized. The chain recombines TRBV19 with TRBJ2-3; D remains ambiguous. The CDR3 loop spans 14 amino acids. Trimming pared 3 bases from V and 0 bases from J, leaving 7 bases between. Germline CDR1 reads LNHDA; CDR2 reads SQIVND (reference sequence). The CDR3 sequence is CASSIRRSTDTQYF. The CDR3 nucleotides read TGTGCCAGTAGTATTAGGCGGAGCACAGATACGCAGTATTTT.

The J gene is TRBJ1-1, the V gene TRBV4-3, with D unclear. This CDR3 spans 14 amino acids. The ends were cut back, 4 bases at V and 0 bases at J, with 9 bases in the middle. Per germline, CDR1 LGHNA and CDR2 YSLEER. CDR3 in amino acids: CASSRNRVNTEAFF. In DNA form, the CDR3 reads TGCGCCAGCAGCCGGAACCGGGTGAACACTGAAGCTTTCTTT.

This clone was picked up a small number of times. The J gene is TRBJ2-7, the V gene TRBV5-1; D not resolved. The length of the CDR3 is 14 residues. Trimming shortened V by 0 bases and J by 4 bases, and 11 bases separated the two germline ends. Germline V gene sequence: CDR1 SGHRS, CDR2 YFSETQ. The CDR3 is CASSLVVSPYEQYF. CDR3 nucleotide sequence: TGCGCCAGCAGCTTGGTGGTCTCGCCATACGAGCAGTACTTC.

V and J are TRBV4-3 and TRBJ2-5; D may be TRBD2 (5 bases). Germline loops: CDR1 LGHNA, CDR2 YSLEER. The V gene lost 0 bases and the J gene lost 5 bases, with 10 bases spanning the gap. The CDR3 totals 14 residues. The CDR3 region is CASSQDRGGETQYF. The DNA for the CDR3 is TGCGCCAGCAGCCAAGATCGAGGAGGCGAGACCCAGTACTTC.

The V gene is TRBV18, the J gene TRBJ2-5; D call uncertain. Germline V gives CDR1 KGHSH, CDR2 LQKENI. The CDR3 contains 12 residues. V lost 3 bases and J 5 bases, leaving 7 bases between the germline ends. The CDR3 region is CASSPGVETQYF. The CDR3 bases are TGTGCCAGCTCACCGGGCGTGGAGACCCAGTACTTC.

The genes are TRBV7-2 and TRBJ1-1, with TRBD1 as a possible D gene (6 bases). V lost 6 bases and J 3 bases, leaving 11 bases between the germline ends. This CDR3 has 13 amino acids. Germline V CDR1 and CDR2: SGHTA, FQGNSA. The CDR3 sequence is CASSPQGYTEAFF. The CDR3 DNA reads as TGTGCCAGCAGTCCACAGGGTTACACTGAAGCTTTCTTT.